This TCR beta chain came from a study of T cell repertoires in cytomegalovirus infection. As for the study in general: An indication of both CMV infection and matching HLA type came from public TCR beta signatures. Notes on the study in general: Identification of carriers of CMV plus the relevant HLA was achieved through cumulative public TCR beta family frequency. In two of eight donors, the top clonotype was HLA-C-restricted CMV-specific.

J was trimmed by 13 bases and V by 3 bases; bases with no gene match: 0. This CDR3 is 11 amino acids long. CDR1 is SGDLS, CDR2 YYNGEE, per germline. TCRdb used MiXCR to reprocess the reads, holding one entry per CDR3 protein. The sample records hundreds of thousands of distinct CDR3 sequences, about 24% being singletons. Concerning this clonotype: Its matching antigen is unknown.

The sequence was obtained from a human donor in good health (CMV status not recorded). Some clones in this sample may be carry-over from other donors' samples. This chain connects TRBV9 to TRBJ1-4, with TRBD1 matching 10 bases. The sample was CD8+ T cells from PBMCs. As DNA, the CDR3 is TGTGCCAGCAGCGGGACAGGGGGACTGTTTTTT. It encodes CASSGTGGLFF.